This is a list of T cell receptor beta chains from one sample in a study of OX40 agonist ivuxolimab in advanced cancers. Profiled with immunoSEQ multiplex PCR; TCRdb holds only in-frame clones, not every one. The data show 80,000 or so clones, 75% to 90% seen once. The starting material was CD4+ or CD8+ T cells sorted from blood, obtained in a trial of the OX40 agonist ivuxolimab. The receptors here all came from an adult with an advanced solid tumor such as melanoma, head and neck, liver or kidney cancer. CDR3s include the opening cysteine and the closing phenylalanine or tryptophan. The order of the fields is V gene, J gene, clone size, D gene, CDR3 DNA, CDR3 protein. The D gene is left open where the match is weak. Where a row states a size, it is once, few, many or the class of an expanded clone; other rows omit it.

v_call: TRBV12-5
j_call: TRBJ1-1
clone_size: .
d_call: .
cdr3_nt: TGTGCTAGTAAGGGGGACCCGGTTGAAGCTTTCTTT
cdr3_aa: CASKGDPVEAFF

v_call: TRBV5-4
j_call: TRBJ2-3
clone_size: .
d_call: .
cdr3_nt: TGTGCCAGCAGCTCTAAACAGGGCCCAGGCGGGAAAGATACGCAGTATTTT
cdr3_aa: CASSSKQGPGGKDTQYF

v_call: TRBV5-1
j_call: TRBJ2-3
clone_size: .
d_call: .
cdr3_nt: TGCGCCAGCAGCTTAGCAGCACGCCGGACGGGAGATACGCAGTATTTT
cdr3_aa: CASSLAARRTGDTQYF

v_call: TRBV5-6
j_call: TRBJ2-7
clone_size: .
d_call: .
cdr3_nt: TGTGCCAGCAGCTTGGGCCAGGAGACCTACGAGCAGTACTTC
cdr3_aa: CASSLGQETYEQYF

v_call: TRBV19
j_call: TRBJ1-3
clone_size: .
d_call: .
cdr3_nt: TGTGCCAGTAGTATACTACTACAGCCTGGAAACACCATATATTTT
cdr3_aa: CASSILLQPGNTIYF

v_call: TRBV5-1
j_call: TRBJ1-4
clone_size: once
d_call: .
cdr3_nt: TGCGCCAGCAGCTTGGATAGTTTAAGCGAAAAACTGTTTTTT
cdr3_aa: CASSLDSLSEKLFF

v_call: TRBV7-9
j_call: TRBJ2-7
clone_size: .
d_call: TRBD1
cdr3_nt: TGTGCCAGCAGCTCGGGACAGGGGGTTTACGAGCAGTACTTC
cdr3_aa: CASSSGQGVYEQYF

v_call: TRBV5-1
j_call: TRBJ2-1
clone_size: .
d_call: .
cdr3_nt: TGCGCCAGCAGCTTGATAGCGGACAATGAGCAGTTCTTC
cdr3_aa: CASSLIADNEQFF

v_call: TRBV9
j_call: TRBJ1-2
clone_size: .
d_call: TRBD1
cdr3_nt: TGTGCCAGCAGCACCTCCGGGACAGAGGATGGGGGGGGCTACACCTTC
cdr3_aa: CASSTSGTEDGGGYTF

v_call: TRBV11-2
j_call: TRBJ2-2
clone_size: .
d_call: .
cdr3_nt: TGTGCCAGCAGCCAGGGACGGAACACCGGGGAGCTGTTTTTT
cdr3_aa: CASSQGRNTGELFF

v_call: TRBV29-1
j_call: TRBJ2-7
clone_size: .
d_call: TRBD1
cdr3_nt: TGCAGCGTTGATGCATCCGGGACAGGGTATTCCTACGAGCAGTACTTC
cdr3_aa: CSVDASGTGYSYEQYF

v_call: TRBV11-1
j_call: TRBJ2-1
clone_size: .
d_call: .
cdr3_nt: TGTGCCAGCAGCTTGAGGGGCCAGGGTGAGCAGTTCTTC
cdr3_aa: CASSLRGQGEQFF

v_call: TRBV5-6
j_call: TRBJ1-2
clone_size: few
d_call: .
cdr3_nt: TGTGCCAGCAGCTGGGGACCGAACCAGCGGGACTACACCTTC
cdr3_aa: CASSWGPNQRDYTF

v_call: TRBV15
j_call: TRBJ1-4
clone_size: .
d_call: .
cdr3_nt: TGTGCCACCAGCAGAGATCGGGTGGAAACTAATGAAAAACTGTTTTTT
cdr3_aa: CATSRDRVETNEKLFF

v_call: TRBV7-9
j_call: TRBJ2-7
clone_size: .
d_call: TRBD1
cdr3_nt: TGTGCCAGCAGCTTCTGGGACAGGGGAGGCGAGCAGTACTTC
cdr3_aa: CASSFWDRGGEQYF

v_call: TRBV27
j_call: TRBJ2-2
clone_size: .
d_call: TRBD1
cdr3_nt: TGTGCCAGCAGGAACCGGGACAGGTACACCGGGGAGCTGTTTTTT
cdr3_aa: CASRNRDRYTGELFF

v_call: TRBV5-6
j_call: TRBJ2-1
clone_size: .
d_call: .
cdr3_nt: TGTGCCAGCAGCTTGGAGAGTGGGTTTGATAGGGGTGAGCAGTTCTTC
cdr3_aa: CASSLESGFDRGEQFF

v_call: TRBV5-6
j_call: TRBJ1-1
clone_size: .
d_call: .
cdr3_nt: TGTGCCAGCAGCTACACATCCCGGGGTGAAGCTTTCTTT
cdr3_aa: CASSYTSRGEAFF

v_call: TRBV6-6
j_call: TRBJ2-1
clone_size: .
d_call: TRBD1
cdr3_nt: TGTGCCAGCAGTTACAGCAGGGGGTTGGTGAATGAGCAGTTCTTC
cdr3_aa: CASSYSRGLVNEQFF

v_call: TRBV7-9
j_call: TRBJ1-1
clone_size: .
d_call: .
cdr3_nt: TGTGCCAGCAGCTTAGGGGAAACAGGATTTGAAGCTTTCTTT
cdr3_aa: CASSLGETGFEAFF

v_call: TRBV29-1
j_call: TRBJ1-4
clone_size: .
d_call: .
cdr3_nt: TGCAGCGTTGAAGAGAACACTGAAAAACTGTTTTTT
cdr3_aa: CSVEENTEKLFF

v_call: TRBV4-1
j_call: TRBJ1-4
clone_size: .
d_call: TRBD1
cdr3_nt: TGCGCCAGCAGCCGCTCACGGACAGGTGGGGATGAAAAACTGTTTTTT
cdr3_aa: CASSRSRTGGDEKLFF

v_call: TRBV14
j_call: TRBJ1-1
clone_size: .
d_call: TRBD1
cdr3_nt: TGTGCCAGCAGCCCGACGTCCTACAGGGGAGAGAGCACTGAAGCTTTCTTT
cdr3_aa: CASSPTSYRGESTEAFF

v_call: TRBV19
j_call: TRBJ2-5
clone_size: .
d_call: .
cdr3_nt: TGTGCCAGTAGTACCGGCGGAGGGGCCGGTGAGACCCAGTACTTC
cdr3_aa: CASSTGGGAGETQYF

v_call: TRBV28
j_call: TRBJ2-1
clone_size: .
d_call: TRBD2
cdr3_nt: TGTGCCACTTCAGCGGGGGCCTACAATGAGCAGTTCTTC
cdr3_aa: CATSAGAYNEQFF

v_call: TRBV29-1
j_call: TRBJ1-3
clone_size: once
d_call: .
cdr3_nt: TGCAGCGAAAGGGGCAGCCTCTCTGGAAACACCATATATTTT
cdr3_aa: CSERGSLSGNTIYF

v_call: TRBV6-1
j_call: TRBJ2-3
clone_size: .
d_call: .
cdr3_nt: TGTGCCAGCAAGGACTGGGAGTACACAGATACGCAGTATTTT
cdr3_aa: CASKDWEYTDTQYF

v_call: TRBV4-2
j_call: TRBJ2-7
clone_size: .
d_call: .
cdr3_nt: TGTGCCAGCAGCCAAGATAGAGCAGGGGTAGGTGGCGAGCAGTACTTC
cdr3_aa: CASSQDRAGVGGEQYF

v_call: TRBV19
j_call: TRBJ1-2
clone_size: .
d_call: .
cdr3_nt: TGTGCCAGTAGTATAGGAGGGAATAACTATGGCTACACCTTC
cdr3_aa: CASSIGGNNYGYTF

v_call: TRBV5-6
j_call: TRBJ1-2
clone_size: .
d_call: TRBD1
cdr3_nt: TGTGCCAGCAGCCTATTGACAGGGATAAGTGGCTACACCTTC
cdr3_aa: CASSLLTGISGYTF

v_call: TRBV12-5
j_call: TRBJ1-5
clone_size: .
d_call: .
cdr3_nt: TGTGCTAGTGCCGAAGGCTGGGGCAATCAGCCCCAGCATTTT
cdr3_aa: CASAEGWGNQPQHF

v_call: TRBV7-2
j_call: TRBJ2-3
clone_size: once
d_call: .
cdr3_nt: TGTGCCAGCAGCGCACAACAGGTTCAGGATACGCAGTATTTT
cdr3_aa: CASSAQQVQDTQYF

v_call: TRBV2
j_call: TRBJ1-1
clone_size: once
d_call: .
cdr3_nt: TGTGCCAGCATTTTGAGTAGGACGGTGAGTGGAACTGAAGCTTTCTTT
cdr3_aa: CASILSRTVSGTEAFF

v_call: TRBV6-6
j_call: TRBJ2-7
clone_size: .
d_call: .
cdr3_nt: TGTGCCAGCAGTTACACCCCAGGGACTCAGTCCTACGAGCAGTACTTC
cdr3_aa: CASSYTPGTQSYEQYF

v_call: TRBV7-6
j_call: TRBJ1-1
clone_size: .
d_call: .
cdr3_nt: TGTGCCAGCAGCTTAATAGGGGAGAACACTGAAGCTTTCTTT
cdr3_aa: CASSLIGENTEAFF

v_call: TRBV7-7
j_call: TRBJ2-6
clone_size: once
d_call: .
cdr3_nt: TGTGCCAGCAGCTTAGGCGGTTCTGGGGCCAACGTCCTGACTTTC
cdr3_aa: CASSLGGSGANVLTF